The next 3 T cell receptor beta chains were all read from a single sample in a study of blood T cell repertoires in COVID-19. Here immunoSEQ multiplex PCR was the method, and the copy in TCRdb shows in-frame clones only, minus some. The sample lists 150,000 to 200,000 clones; around 90% were seen once. The specimen was peripheral blood. Receptor source: a man between 35 and 55 years old with active or convalescent COVID-19.

V gene TRBV19 combines with J gene TRBJ1-2; possibly TRBD1 for D (6 bases). Germline CDR1 and CDR2: LNHDA and SQIVND (reference sequence). CDR3 length: 11 residues. Trimming cost V 4 bases and J 8 bases, with 8 bases left between them. CDR3: CASSTTGGYTF. The CDR3 nucleotides read TGTGCCAGTAGTACTACAGGGGGCTACACCTTC.

The chain uses TRBV4-1 and TRBJ2-3; the match to TRBD2 covers 8 bases. CDR1 and CDR2 (germline): MGHRA, YSYEKL. This CDR3 region has 17 residues. V was clipped by 0 bases and J by 5 bases; unmatched bases: 10. The CDR3: CASSQEWLAGNGDTQYF. Written as DNA, the CDR3 is TGCGCCAGCAGCCAAGAGTGGCTAGCGGGCAATGGAGATACGCAGTATTTT.

The genes are TRBV19 and TRBJ1-6; D ambiguous. CDR3 size: 13 residues. The V end lost 6 bases, the J end lost 7 bases, and 10 bases lay between the germline ends. CDR1 and CDR2 from the germline V gene are LNHDA and SQIVND (reference sequence). Here the CDR3 reads CASRSRMNSPLHF. The CDR3 DNA is TGTGCCAGTAGGAGTAGAATGAATTCACCCCTCCACTTT.